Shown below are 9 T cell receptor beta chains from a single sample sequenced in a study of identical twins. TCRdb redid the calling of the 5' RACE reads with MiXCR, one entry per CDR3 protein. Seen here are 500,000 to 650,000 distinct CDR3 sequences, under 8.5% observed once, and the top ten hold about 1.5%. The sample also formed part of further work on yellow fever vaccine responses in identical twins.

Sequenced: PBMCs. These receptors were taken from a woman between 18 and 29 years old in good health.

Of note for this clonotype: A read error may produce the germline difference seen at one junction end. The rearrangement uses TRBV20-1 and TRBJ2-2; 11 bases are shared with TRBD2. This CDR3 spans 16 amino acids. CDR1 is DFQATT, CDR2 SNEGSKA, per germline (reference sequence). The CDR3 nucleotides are TGCTGTGCTAGAGCAACTAGCGGGAGTGACACCGGGGAGCTGTTTTTT. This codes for CCARATSGSDTGELFF.

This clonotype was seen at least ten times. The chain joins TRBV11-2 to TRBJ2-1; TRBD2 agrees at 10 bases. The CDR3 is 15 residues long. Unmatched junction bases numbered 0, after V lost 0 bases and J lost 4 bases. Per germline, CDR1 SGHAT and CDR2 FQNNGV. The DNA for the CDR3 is TGTGCCAGCAGCTTAGAGGGACTAGCGTACAATGAGCAGTTCTTC. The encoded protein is CASSLEGLAYNEQFF.

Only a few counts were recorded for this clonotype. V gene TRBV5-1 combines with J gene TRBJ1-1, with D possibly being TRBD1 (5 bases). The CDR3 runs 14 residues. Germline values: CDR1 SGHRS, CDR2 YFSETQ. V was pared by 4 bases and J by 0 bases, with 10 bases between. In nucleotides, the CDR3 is TGCGCCAGCAGCGCGGGACCGCTGAACACTGAAGCTTTCTTT. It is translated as CASSAGPLNTEAFF.

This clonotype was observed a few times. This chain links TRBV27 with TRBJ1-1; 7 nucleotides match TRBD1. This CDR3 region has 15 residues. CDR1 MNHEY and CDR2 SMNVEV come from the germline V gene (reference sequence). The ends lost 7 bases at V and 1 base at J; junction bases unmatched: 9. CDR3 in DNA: TGTGCCAGCACCAGGGACAGACTATCGAACACTGAAGCTTTCTTT. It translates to CASTRDRLSNTEAFF.

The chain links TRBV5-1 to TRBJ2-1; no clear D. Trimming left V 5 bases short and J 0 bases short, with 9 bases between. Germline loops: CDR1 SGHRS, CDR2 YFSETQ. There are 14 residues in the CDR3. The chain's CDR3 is CASSSAVSYNEQFF. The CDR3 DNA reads TGCGCCAGCAGTTCGGCGGTCTCCTACAATGAGCAGTTCTTC.

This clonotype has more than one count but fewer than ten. The CDR3 region is CASSASGSPYNEQFF. CDR3 in DNA: TGCGCCAGCAGCGCTAGCGGGAGCCCCTACAATGAGCAGTTCTTC. V usage is TRBV4-1 and J usage is TRBJ2-1, with 10 bases aligning to TRBD2. CDR1 and CDR2 from the germline V gene are MGHRA and YSYEKL. The CDR3 runs 15 residues. The ends lost 5 bases at V and 2 bases at J; junction bases unmatched: 3.

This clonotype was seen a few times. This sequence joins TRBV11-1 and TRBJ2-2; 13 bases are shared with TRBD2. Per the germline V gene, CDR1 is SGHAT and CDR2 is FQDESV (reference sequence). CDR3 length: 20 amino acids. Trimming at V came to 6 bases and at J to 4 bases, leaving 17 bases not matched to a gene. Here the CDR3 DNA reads TGTGCCAGCAGTCGAAAGGGAGGACTAGCGGGAGTGAGGCCCACCGGGGAGCTGTTTTTT. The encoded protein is CASSRKGGLAGVRPTGELFF.

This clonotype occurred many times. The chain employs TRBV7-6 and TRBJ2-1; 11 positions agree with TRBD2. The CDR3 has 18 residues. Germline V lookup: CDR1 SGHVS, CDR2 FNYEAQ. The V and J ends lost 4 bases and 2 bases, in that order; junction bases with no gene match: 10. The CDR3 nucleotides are TGTGCCAGCAGCTCCGGGGTAGCGGGAGGGCGTGCCTACAATGAGCAGTTCTTC. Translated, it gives CASSSGVAGGRAYNEQFF. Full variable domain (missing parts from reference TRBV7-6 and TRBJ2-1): GAGVSQSPRYKVTKRGQDVALRCDPISGHVSLYWYRQALGQGPEFLTYFNYEAQQDKSGLPNDRFSAERPEGSISTLTIQRTEQRDSAMYRCASSSGVAGGRAYNEQFFGPGTRLTVL.

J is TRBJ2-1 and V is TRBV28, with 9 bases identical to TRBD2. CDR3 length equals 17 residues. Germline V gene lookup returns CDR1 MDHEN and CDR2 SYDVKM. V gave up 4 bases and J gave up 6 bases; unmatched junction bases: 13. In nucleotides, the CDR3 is TGTGCCAGCAGTTCCCCCTCGGGCGGGGGGGCGGTCAATGAGCAGTTCTTC. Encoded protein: CASSSPSGGGAVNEQFF.